The 25 T cell receptor beta chains presented below share a single source sample, sequenced in a study of blood T cells in healthy people across ages. Next came a second PCR, run for about 6 to 12 cycles, which used a sample-barcoded 5' primer along with a J-beta primer mix. Each CDR3 protein gets one entry after TCRdb re-called the 5' RACE reads with MiXCR. Here the sample spans about 640,000 distinct CDR3 sequences, 45% to 65% being singletons. The source material was blood. The source of these receptors is a man in his sixties in good health.

The chain uses TRBV20-1 and TRBJ1-2; TRBD1 aligns across 7 bases. Unmatched junction bases numbered 10, after V lost 6 bases and J lost 3 bases. The germline V gene has CDR1 DFQATT and CDR2 SNEGSKA (reference sequence). This CDR3 has 14 amino acids. CDR3 amino acids: CSAAKQGTDYGYTF. CDR3 coding DNA: TGCAGTGCAGCGAAACAGGGGACAGACTATGGCTACACCTTC.

The J gene is TRBJ2-2, the V gene TRBV7-2, with 9 bases aligning to TRBD1. V dropped 5 bases and J dropped 4; count of bases not matched to a gene: 8. Germline values: CDR1 SGHTA, CDR2 FQGNSA. The CDR3 spans 16 residues. Here the CDR3 reads CASSKDRGGITGELFF. CDR3 DNA: TGTGCCAGCAGCAAGGACAGGGGAGGAATCACCGGGGAGCTGTTTTTT.

This chain links TRBV7-6 with TRBJ1-4; TRBD1 aligns across 10 bases. The germline V gene has CDR1 SGHVS and CDR2 FNYEAQ. V dropped 3 bases and J dropped 4; count of bases not matched to a gene: 2. The CDR3 is made up of 15 amino acids. In nucleotides, the CDR3 is TGTGCCAGCAGCTTCCGGGACAGGGGTAATGAAAAACTGTTTTTT. Its translation: CASSFRDRGNEKLFF.

The J gene is TRBJ2-7, the V gene TRBV28; D is ambiguous. The CDR3 spans 14 residues. Trimming pared 6 bases from V and 3 bases from J, leaving 15 bases between. The germline V gene encodes CDR1 MDHEN and CDR2 SYDVKM. This chain's CDR3 is CASSPPDIYYEQYF. The CDR3 coding sequence is TGTGCCAGCAGCCCGCCTGACATCTACTACGAGCAGTACTTC.

The chain is built from TRBV5-6 and TRBJ1-2, with D possibly being TRBD1 (5 bases). Trimming left V 6 bases short and J 1 base short, with 16 bases between. CDR1 and CDR2 (germline): SGHDT, YYEEEE. This CDR3 has 15 amino acids. In DNA form, the CDR3 reads TGTGCCAGCATTCAATCCGGGGGAAGTAACTATGGCTACACCTTC. Amino acid sequence: CASIQSGGSNYGYTF.

The chain joins TRBV21-1 to TRBJ2-1; the table gives TRBD1 as D, unverified against the DNA. TRBV21-1 is a pseudogene segment. The CDR3 is 16 amino acids. The CDR3 loop reads CASSWGPGQGFNEQFF. DNA of the CDR3: TGTGCCAGCAGCTGGGGGCCGGGACAGGGTTTCAATGAGCAGTTCTTC.

V and J are TRBV4-1 and TRBJ2-5; possible D gene TRBD2, 6 bases. This CDR3 is built from 15 residues. V lost 0 bases and J 5 bases, leaving 13 bases between the germline ends. Germline CDR1 MGHRA, CDR2 YSYEKL. The DNA of the CDR3 is TGCGCCAGCAGCCAAGACCCGGGAGTAAGTGAGACCCAGTACTTC. It translates to CASSQDPGVSETQYF.

This clonotype was seen a handful of times. V usage is TRBV7-2 and J usage is TRBJ1-6; TRBD1 aligns across 7 bases. The CDR3 extends over 14 amino acids. From germline, CDR1 is SGHTA and CDR2 FQGNSA. The V gene end was trimmed by 5 bases and the J gene end by 12 bases; junction bases not matched to a gene: 10. CDR3 nucleotide sequence: TGTGCCAGCAGCCGAGGGGGCGCCTCCCAACCCCTCCACTTT. Protein sequence: CASSRGGASQPLHF.

This clonotype was recorded a few times. The chain combines TRBV20-1 with TRBJ2-3, with D perhaps matching TRBD2 (5 bases). The CDR3 contains 17 residues. The V gene lost 1 base and the J gene lost 0 bases, with 17 bases spanning the gap. The germline gives CDR1 DFQATT, CDR2 SNEGSKA (reference sequence). CDR3 bases: TGCAGTGCTAGAGGAGGTGGGCGGGCGAGGAGCACAGATACGCAGTATTTT. Translated, it gives CSARGGGRARSTDTQYF.

This clonotype was seen only a few times. The rearrangement uses TRBV6-5 and TRBJ2-7; D may be TRBD2 (6 bases). V lost 4 bases to trimming and J lost 2 bases, with 9 bases between them. The CDR3 covers 13 residues. Germline V gene data show CDR1 as MNHEY and CDR2 as SVGAGI. The CDR3 DNA reads as TGTGCCAGCAGTTCCCGCGGGGCCTACGAGCAGTACTTC. Protein product: CASSSRGAYEQYF.

Points on this clonotype: This could be a read error, since a much larger clone is one nucleotide away. The chain couples TRBV7-6 to TRBJ2-5; no firm D call. The CDR3 is 13 residues long. Germline V CDR1 and CDR2: SGHVS, FNYEAQ. The V end lost 5 bases, the J end lost 5 bases, and 12 bases lay between the germline ends. The CDR3 loop is CASSKTSWETQYF. The CDR3 DNA reads TGTGCCAGCAGCAAGACATCCTGGGAGACCCAGTACTTC.

This clonotype was seen a few times. In nucleotides, the CDR3 is TGCAGTGCTAGAGATCCCAGGATCGGCACTGAAGCTTTCTTT. The encoded protein is CSARDPRIGTEAFF. The V and J genes are TRBV20-1 and TRBJ1-1; D is unresolved. This CDR3 has 14 residues. V was shortened by 0 bases and J by 4 bases, with 12 bases between the two germline ends. Per germline, CDR1 DFQATT and CDR2 SNEGSKA (reference sequence).

The chain joins TRBV4-1 to TRBJ2-7; tentative D call: TRBD1 (6 bases). The CDR3 has 19 amino acids. Germline CDR1 MGHRA, CDR2 YSYEKL. Trimming took 4 bases from V and 2 from J, leaving 27 bases between them. In DNA form, the CDR3 reads TGCGCCAGCAGCCTCTCAAAATCCATACAGGGAGCGCCTCCCTACGAGCAGTACTTC. It encodes CASSLSKSIQGAPPYEQYF.

This chain links TRBV5-5 with TRBJ2-7; D remains ambiguous. V lost 4 bases and J 2 bases, leaving 13 bases between the germline ends. The CDR3 is 14 residues long. Per the germline V gene, CDR1 is SGHKS and CDR2 is YYEKEE (reference sequence). The DNA for the CDR3 is TGTGCCAGCAGCCCCCAGGCGAACCCCTACGAGCAGTACTTC. It yields the protein CASSPQANPYEQYF. Based on the CDR3 plus reference TRBV5-5 and TRBJ2-7, the full variable domain is DAGVTQSPTHLIKTRGQQVTLRCSPISGHKSVSWYQQVLGQGPQFIFQYYEKEERGRGNFPDRFSARQFPNYSSELNVNALLLGDSALYLCASSPQANPYEQYFGPGTRLTVT.

The V gene is TRBV25-1, the J gene TRBJ2-7; TRBD1 might be the D (6 bases). CDR1 is MGHDK and CDR2 is SYGVNS in the germline V gene. V lost 3 bases and J lost 0, with 12 bases in between. CDR3 length: 15 amino acids. This chain's CDR3 is CASSDPTGGSYEQYF. In DNA form, the CDR3 reads TGTGCCAGCAGTGACCCGACAGGAGGCTCCTACGAGCAGTACTTC.

This clonotype was detected a few times. The chain employs TRBV12-3 or TRBV12-4 and TRBJ2-1; perhaps TRBD2 as D (6 bases). This CDR3 contains 15 residues. The ends were cut back, 7 bases at V and 1 base at J, with 14 bases in the middle. The CDR3 loop reads CASTSPGLSYNEQFF. The DNA for the CDR3 is TGTGCCAGCACCTCCCCGGGACTGTCCTACAATGAGCAGTTCTTC.

This clonotype appeared a few times. The chain employs TRBV29-1 and TRBJ2-5, with D perhaps matching TRBD1 (5 bases). The CDR3 runs to 13 residues. Germline V lookup: CDR1 SQVTM, CDR2 ANQGSEA. V lost 3 bases and J lost 4, with 12 bases in between. CDR3 in amino acids: CSVDGWGGETQYF. The DNA for the CDR3 is TGCAGCGTTGATGGGTGGGGCGGAGAGACCCAGTACTTC.

This clonotype was counted ten times or more. The chain links TRBV7-2 to TRBJ2-2, with TRBD2 matching over 11 bases. J gave up 7 bases and V 5 bases, and 6 bases lay outside the gene matches. Looked up from germline, CDR1 is SGHTA and CDR2 is FQGNSA. The CDR3 sequence is 15 residues long. The chain's CDR3 is CASSISGGAGGELFF. The CDR3, as DNA: TGTGCCAGCAGCATTAGCGGGGGGGCTGGCGGGGAGCTGTTTTTT.

The J gene is TRBJ1-1, the V gene TRBV10-3; no definite D call. The CDR3 runs 13 residues. Germline CDR1 reads ENHRY; CDR2 reads SYGVKD. With 2 bases removed from V and 5 bases from J, the gap between germline ends came to 9 bases. CDR3 protein: CAISEIEGTEAFF. For the CDR3, the DNA is TGTGCCATCAGTGAGATAGAGGGAACTGAAGCTTTCTTT.

V usage is TRBV4-3 and J usage is TRBJ2-7; 9 positions match TRBD2. Judging by the DNA end, TRBJ2-5 fits better; the J call may be wrong. In germline, CDR1 is LGHNA, CDR2 YSLEER. The CDR3 spans 23 residues. The CDR3 region has the DNA TGCGCCAGCAGGAAAGACCCCCCCAGTCTTTTGGGGGCGGGGGGGCAGTTTGGAGAGACCCAGTACTTC. It yields the protein CASRKDPPSLLGAGGQFGETQYF.

CDR3 in DNA: TGTGCCAGCAGTGTTGGGACAGGGTACACAGATACGCAGTATTTT. The encoded protein is CASSVGTGYTDTQYF. The chain recombines TRBV6-4 with TRBJ2-3, with 9 bases fitting TRBD1. The CDR3 consists of 15 residues. V lost 4 bases, J lost 2 bases, and 4 bases stayed unmatched. CDR1 is MRHNA, CDR2 SNTAGT, per germline.

In DNA, the CDR3 is TGTGCCACCAGCAGAGGTTCGGCCCGCACCGGGGAGCTGTTTTTT. This encodes CATSRGSARTGELFF. V gene TRBV15 combines with J gene TRBJ2-2, with D uncertain. The CDR3 spans 15 residues. Between the trimmed V and J ends, which lost 1 base and 4 bases, there was a span of 10 bases. Germline CDR1 LNHNV, CDR2 YYDKDF (reference sequence).

This clonotype has a count of ten or more. This chain uses TRBV4-1 with TRBJ2-3; 9 bases match TRBD1. V lost 2 bases, J lost 0 bases, and 3 bases stayed unmatched. This CDR3 has 16 amino acids. Germline CDR1 is MGHRA and CDR2 is YSYEKL. In DNA, the CDR3 is TGCGCCAGCAGCCAACTACAGGGGGCAAGCACAGATACGCAGTATTTT. It codes for CASSQLQGASTDTQYF.

A word on this clonotype: At one boundary the junction diverges from the germline segment, which might be a read error. The chain links TRBV3-1 to TRBJ2-7; no clear D gene. Looked up from germline, CDR1 is LGHDT and CDR2 is YNNKEL (reference sequence). There are 12 residues in the CDR3. The DNA for the CDR3 is TGTGCCGGCAGCCCCGGCCCCTACGAGCAGTACTTC. Residues: CAGSPGPYEQYF.

As to this clonotype: The junction does not match germline at one end; this may be a read error. This rearrangement joins TRBV10-2 to TRBJ2-4; 11 bases are shared with TRBD2. The DNA end favors TRBJ2-5, so the J call may be wrong. This CDR3 has 16 amino acids. Germline CDR1 is WSHSY and CDR2 is SAAADI. This CDR3 is CTSSELGLAGGETQYF. Here the CDR3 DNA reads TGCACCAGCAGTGAGTTAGGCCTAGCGGGGGGAGAGACCCAGTACTTC.